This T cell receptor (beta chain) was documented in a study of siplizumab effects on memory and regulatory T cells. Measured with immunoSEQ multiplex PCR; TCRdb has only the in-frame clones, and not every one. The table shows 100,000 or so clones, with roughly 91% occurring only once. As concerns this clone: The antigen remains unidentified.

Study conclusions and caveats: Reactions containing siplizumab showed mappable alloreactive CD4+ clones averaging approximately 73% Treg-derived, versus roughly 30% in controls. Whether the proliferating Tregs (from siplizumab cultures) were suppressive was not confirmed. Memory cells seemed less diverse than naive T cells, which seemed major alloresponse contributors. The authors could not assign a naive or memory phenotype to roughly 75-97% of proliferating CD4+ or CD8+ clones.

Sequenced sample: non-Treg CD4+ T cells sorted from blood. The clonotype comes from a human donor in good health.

The CDR3 here is CAAGTPAYNEQFF. Written as DNA, the CDR3 is TGTGCCGCCGGGACACCTGCCTACAATGAGCAGTTCTTC. This chain uses TRBV2 with TRBJ2-1, with D perhaps TRBD1 (6 bases). Trimming pared 11 bases from V and 2 bases from J, leaving 13 bases between. This CDR3 comprises 13 residues. Germline values: CDR1 SNHLY, CDR2 FYNNEI.